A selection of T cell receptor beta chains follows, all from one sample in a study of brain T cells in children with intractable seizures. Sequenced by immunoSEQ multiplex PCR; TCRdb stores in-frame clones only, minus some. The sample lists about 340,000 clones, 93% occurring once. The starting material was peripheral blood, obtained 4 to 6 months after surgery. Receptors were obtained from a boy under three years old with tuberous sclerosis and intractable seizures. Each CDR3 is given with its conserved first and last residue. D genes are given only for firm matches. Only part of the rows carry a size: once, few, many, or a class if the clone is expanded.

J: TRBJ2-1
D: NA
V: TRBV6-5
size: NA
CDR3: CASSLDRLRAEPEFF
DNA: TGTGCCAGCAGCCTGGACAGATTAAGAGCCGAGCCGGAGTTCTTC

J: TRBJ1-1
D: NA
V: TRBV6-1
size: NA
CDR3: CASSEANTEAFF
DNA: TGTGCCAGCAGTGAGGCGAACACTGAAGCTTTCTTT

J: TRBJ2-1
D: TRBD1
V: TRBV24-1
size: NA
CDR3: CATSDTQGAYNEQFF
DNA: TGTGCCACCAGTGATACACAGGGGGCTTACAATGAGCAGTTCTTC

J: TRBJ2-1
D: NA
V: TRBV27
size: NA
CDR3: CASSPGVGEQFF
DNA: TGTGCCAGCAGTCCTGGGGTTGGCGAGCAGTTCTTC

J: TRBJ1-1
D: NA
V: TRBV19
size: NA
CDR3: CASSIADRSNTEAFF
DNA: TGTGCCAGTAGTATAGCCGACAGGAGCAACACTGAAGCTTTCTTT

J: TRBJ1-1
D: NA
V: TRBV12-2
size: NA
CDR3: CASRLGTEAFF
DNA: TGTGCAAGTCGCTTAGGCACTGAAGCTTTCTTT

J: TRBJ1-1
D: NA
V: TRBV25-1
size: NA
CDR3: CASSEQNTEAFF
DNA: TGTGCCAGCAGTGAACAGAACACTGAAGCTTTCTTT

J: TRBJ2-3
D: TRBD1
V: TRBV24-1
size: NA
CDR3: CATSVRAGTDTDTQYF
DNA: TGTGCCACCAGTGTTAGGGCCGGGACAGACACAGATACGCAGTATTTT

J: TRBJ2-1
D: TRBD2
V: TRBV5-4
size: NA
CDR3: CASSRKPPGLAGREQFF
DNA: TGTGCCAGCAGCCGCAAGCCTCCGGGACTAGCGGGCAGGGAGCAGTTCTTC

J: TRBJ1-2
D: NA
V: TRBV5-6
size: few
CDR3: CASSPVALYGYTF
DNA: TGTGCCAGCAGCCCCGTTGCCCTCTATGGCTACACCTTC

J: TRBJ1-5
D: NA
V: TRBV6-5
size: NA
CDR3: CASRRGVAENQPQHF
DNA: TGTGCCAGCAGACGAGGGGTAGCCGAAAATCAGCCCCAGCATTTT

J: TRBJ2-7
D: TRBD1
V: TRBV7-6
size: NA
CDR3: CASSLTGDRGFDEQYF
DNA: TGTGCCAGCAGCCTGACAGGGGATCGGGGATTCGACGAGCAGTACTTC

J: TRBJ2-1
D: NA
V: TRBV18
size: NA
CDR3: CASSDTAVSSYNEQFF
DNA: TGTGCCAGCTCAGATACAGCGGTGAGCTCCTACAATGAGCAGTTCTTC

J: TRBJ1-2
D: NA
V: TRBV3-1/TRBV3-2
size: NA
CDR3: CASSQDHSGNGYTF
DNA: TGTGCCAGCAGCCAAGATCATTCAGGGAACGGCTACACCTTC

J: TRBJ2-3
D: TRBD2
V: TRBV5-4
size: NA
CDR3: CASSLVTSGGTDTQYF
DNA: TGTGCCAGCAGCTTGGTTACTAGCGGGGGGACAGATACGCAGTATTTT

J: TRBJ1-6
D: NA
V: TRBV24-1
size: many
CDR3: CATSEPTQVHSPLHF
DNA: TGTGCCACCAGTGAACCCACACAAGTTCATTCACCCCTCCACTTT

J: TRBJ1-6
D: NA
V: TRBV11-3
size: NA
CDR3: CASSLANSPLHF
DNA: TGTGCCAGCAGCTTAGCAAATTCACCCCTCCACTTT

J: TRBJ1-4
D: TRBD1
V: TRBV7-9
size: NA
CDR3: CASSEEQGVEEKLFF
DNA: TGTGCCAGCAGCGAGGAGCAGGGGGTGGAGGAAAAACTGTTTTTT

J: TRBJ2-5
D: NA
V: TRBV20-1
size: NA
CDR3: CSASPGGRENQYF
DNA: TGCAGTGCTAGTCCCGGCGGCAGAGAAAACCAGTACTTC

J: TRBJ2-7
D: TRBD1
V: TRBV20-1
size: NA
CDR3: CSARDSYEQYF
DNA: TGCAGTGCCCGGGACAGCTACGAGCAGTACTTC

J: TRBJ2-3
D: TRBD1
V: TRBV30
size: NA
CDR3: CAWRNRGTDTQYF
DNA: TGTGCCTGGAGGAACAGGGGAACAGATACGCAGTATTTT

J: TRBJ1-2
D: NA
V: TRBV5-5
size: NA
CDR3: CASSFRDGPGGYTF
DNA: TGTGCCAGCAGCTTCCGGGACGGTCCCGGAGGCTACACCTTC

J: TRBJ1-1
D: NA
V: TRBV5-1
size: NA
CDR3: CASSSLGGYAEAFF
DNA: TGCGCCAGCAGCTCTCTTGGGGGGTACGCTGAAGCTTTCTTT

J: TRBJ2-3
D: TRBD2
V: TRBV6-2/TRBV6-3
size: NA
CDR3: CASSLSWTSGSTDTQYF
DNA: TGTGCCAGCAGCCTAAGTTGGACTAGCGGGAGCACAGATACGCAGTATTTT

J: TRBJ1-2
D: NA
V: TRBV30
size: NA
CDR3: CAWNGGMWSYTF
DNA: TGTGCCTGGAATGGAGGGATGTGGAGCTACACCTTC

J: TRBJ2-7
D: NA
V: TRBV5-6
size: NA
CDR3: CASSFSSSYEQYF
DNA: TGTGCCAGCAGCTTCTCTAGCTCCTACGAGCAGTACTTC

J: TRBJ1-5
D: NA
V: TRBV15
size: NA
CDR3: CATSRVPNSNQPQHF
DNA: TGTGCCACCAGCAGAGTCCCCAATAGCAATCAGCCCCAGCATTTT

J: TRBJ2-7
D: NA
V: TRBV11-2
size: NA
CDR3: CASSLARGYEQYF
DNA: TGTGCCAGCAGCTTAGCCAGGGGCTACGAGCAGTACTTC

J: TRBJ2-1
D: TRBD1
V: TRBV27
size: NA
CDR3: CASRTSYRGRLYYEQFF
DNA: TGTGCCAGCAGAACTTCTTACAGGGGGCGCTTATATTATGAGCAGTTCTTC

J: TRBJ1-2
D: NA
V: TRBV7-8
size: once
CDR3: CASSFDEGGYGYTF
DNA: TGTGCCAGCAGCTTCGACGAGGGTGGCTATGGCTACACCTTC

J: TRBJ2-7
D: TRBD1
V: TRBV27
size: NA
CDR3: CASSSRTGGNEQYF
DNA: TGTGCCAGCAGTAGCAGGACAGGTGGGAACGAGCAGTACTTC

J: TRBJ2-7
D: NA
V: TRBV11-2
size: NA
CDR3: CASSLAPDGSYEQYF
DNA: TGTGCCAGCAGCTTAGCTCCCGACGGCTCCTACGAGCAGTACTTC

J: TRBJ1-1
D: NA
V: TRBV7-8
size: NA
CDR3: CASSPGGIGGAEAFF
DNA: TGTGCCAGCAGCCCCGGTGGAATTGGGGGCGCTGAAGCTTTCTTT

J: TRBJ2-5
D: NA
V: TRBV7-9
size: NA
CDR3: CASRSAGSFQETQYF
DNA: TGTGCCAGCAGATCAGCGGGCTCTTTCCAAGAGACCCAGTACTTC

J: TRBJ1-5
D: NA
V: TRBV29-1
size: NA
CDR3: CSVEAPGSNQPQHF
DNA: TGCAGCGTTGAAGCGCCAGGCAGTAATCAGCCCCAGCATTTT

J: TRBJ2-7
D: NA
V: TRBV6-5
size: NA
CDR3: CASSYEDSSYEQYF
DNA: TGTGCCAGCAGTTACGAGGACAGCTCCTACGAGCAGTACTTC

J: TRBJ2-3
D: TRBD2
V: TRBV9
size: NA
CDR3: CASSASGTSATQYF
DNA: TGTGCCAGCAGCGCGTCCGGGACTAGCGCCACGCAGTATTTT

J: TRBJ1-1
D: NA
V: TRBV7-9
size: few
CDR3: CASSPPRDWNTEAFF
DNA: TGTGCCAGCAGCCCACCCCGGGACTGGAACACTGAAGCTTTCTTT

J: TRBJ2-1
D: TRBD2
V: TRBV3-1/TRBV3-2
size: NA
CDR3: CASSQERSGRALGEQFF
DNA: TGTGCCAGCAGCCAAGAGCGCAGCGGGAGGGCCTTGGGTGAGCAGTTCTTC

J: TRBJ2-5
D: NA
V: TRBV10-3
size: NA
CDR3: CAISPEYQETQYF
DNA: TGTGCCATCTCACCCGAGTACCAAGAGACCCAGTACTTC

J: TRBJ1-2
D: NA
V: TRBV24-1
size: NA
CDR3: CATSDPTSFYGYTF
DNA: TGTGCCACCAGTGACCCAACCTCCTTCTATGGCTACACCTTC